This T cell receptor (beta chain) was retrieved from a study of OX40 agonist ivuxolimab in advanced cancers. Regarding the research as a whole: Ivuxolimab was a fully human IgG2 agonistic monoclonal antibody targeting the costimulatory receptor OX40 (CD134). The paper describes the monotherapy dose-escalation part (N ≈ 50 patients) of the phase I trial of ivuxolimab. Peripheral TCRbeta sequencing aimed to test whether ivuxolimab altered TCR sequence diversity and caused clonal T-cell expansion. A male proportion of approximately 83% and a mean age of approximately 55 years, ranging from about 20 to 85, were recorded for the dose-escalation cohort. Intravenous ivuxolimab was administered to patients every 2 weeks at six dose levels: 0.01, 0.1, 0.3, 1.5, 3 and 10 mg/kg. Prior anti-PD-1, anti-PD-L1 or anti-CTLA-4 therapy was permitted, and 35% to 40% of dose-escalation patients had received checkpoint inhibitors. Partial responses were achieved by three dose-escalation patients, of whom one had hepatocellular carcinoma and two had cutaneous melanoma. Among the approximately 54 dose-escalation patients, around 19 had hepatocellular carcinoma, 15 or so melanoma, 9 renal cell carcinoma and 9 head and neck cancer.

Only one count was recorded for this clone. Its recognized antigen is unknown. Qualities for individual bases were not recorded, and no much larger clone is one base off. Genomic DNA was isolated from the sorted cells so that the TCRbeta CDR3 region could be sequenced. TCRbeta CDR3 regions were sequenced using the immunoSEQ Assay. The table was pulled from immuneACCESS by TCRdb, which kept in-frame rearrangements only. Such tables lose some clones; where checked, under half of the loss comes from unresolved V genes, and the rest has no known cause. The sample yields about 77,000 clones; nearly 90% were counted once. Of the sample, around 2.5% falls within the top ten clones. CDR3 length: 14 amino acids, cysteine to phenylalanine. The retained sequence is limited to the CDR3, 42 bases, with the frame set at the first base. The trim is 1 base for V and 5 bases for J, with a gap of 10 bases between the germline ends. The germline V gene gives CDR1 as SGHDT and CDR2 as YYEEEE.

Patients with a history of autoimmune disease or receiving systemic immunosuppression were excluded from the trial. Peripheral blood for TCR sequencing was drawn from every dose cohort at baseline, at cycle 4 day 1 and at cycle 7 day 1. Samples were obtained from an open-label, multicenter, first-in-human phase I dose-escalation trial of ivuxolimab. Adults with locally advanced or metastatic melanoma, renal cell, hepatocellular, or head and neck squamous cell carcinoma were enrolled in the trial. Before TCR sequencing, CD4+ T cells and CD8+ T cells from peripheral blood were sorted into separate populations. Overall study outcomes, separate from this receptor: Low levels of normalized T-cell clonal expansion were also seen in some nonresponding patients. Antigen specificity was not determined for the clonally expanded peripheral T cells. At doses from 0.1 to 3.0 mg/kg, clonal expansion was seen in both CD4+ and CD8+ blood T cells between baseline and week 6. In partial responders in the 0.1-3.0 mg/kg groups, normalized peripheral clonal expansion was found to be among the lowest, especially among CD8+ T cells. After ivuxolimab, CD8+ T cells had more expanded clones than CD4+ T cells on average.

The V and J genes are TRBV5-6 and TRBJ1-5; the best D guess is TRBD1, with 5 bases matching. This receptor was obtained from an adult with an advanced solid tumor such as melanoma, head and neck, liver or kidney cancer. Specimen: CD4+ or CD8+ T cells sorted from blood, collected in a trial of the OX40 agonist ivuxolimab. For the CDR3, the sequence is CASSLYWGDQPQHF. The bases are TGTGCCAGCAGCTTGTATTGGGGGGATCAGCCCCAGCATTTT.